This T cell receptor beta chain was identified during a study of shared clonotypes between healthy human individuals. Study-level findings and limits: Clonotype sharing across donors was expected to vary with sequencing depth. Memory subsets generally showed lower estimated richness than naive subsets.

Per the germline V gene, CDR1 is SGHNT and CDR2 is YYREEE (reference sequence). Trimming at V came to 4 bases and at J to 2 bases, leaving 6 bases not matched to a gene. The length of the CDR3 is 15 residues. Note on this clone: Its target is unknown. This sample includes further DNA sequences coding for the same CDR3.

Assay runs were performed at deep level. The authors split each subset's genomic DNA evenly across several immunoSEQ plates. Sequenced by immunoSEQ multiplex PCR; TCRdb stores in-frame clones only, minus some. The sample has 1,100,000 or so clones, approximately 78% seen once. The V call is TRBV5-4, the J call TRBJ2-5; 9 bases align to TRBD2. The TCR was taken from a man aged 18 to 30 in good health. Some clones in this sample may be carry-over from other donors' samples. The sequenced material came from memory CD4+ T cells from PBMCs. Described subset: CD45RA-negative fraction. CDR3 coding DNA: TGTGCCAGCAGCGGGGCGGGAGGGCGACAAGAGACCCAGTACTTC. Amino acid sequence: CASSGAGGRQETQYF.